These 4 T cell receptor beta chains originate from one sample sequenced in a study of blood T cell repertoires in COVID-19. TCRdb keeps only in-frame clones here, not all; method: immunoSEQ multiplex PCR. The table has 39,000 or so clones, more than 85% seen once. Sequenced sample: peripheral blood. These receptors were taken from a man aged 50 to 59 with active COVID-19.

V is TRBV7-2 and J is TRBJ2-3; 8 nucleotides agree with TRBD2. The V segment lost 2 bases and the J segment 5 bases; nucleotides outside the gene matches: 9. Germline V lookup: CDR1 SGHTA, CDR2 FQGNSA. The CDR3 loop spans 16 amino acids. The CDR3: CASSLSGRGAEDTQYF. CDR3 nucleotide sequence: TGTGCCAGCAGCTTATCGGGGCGGGGGGCGGAAGATACGCAGTATTTT. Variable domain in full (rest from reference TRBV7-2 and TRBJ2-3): GAGVSQSPSNKVTEKGKDVELRCDPISGHTALYWYRQSLGQGLEFLIYFQGNSAPDKSGLPSDRFSAERTGGSVSTLTIQRTQQEDSAVYLCASSLSGRGAEDTQYFGPGTRLTVL.

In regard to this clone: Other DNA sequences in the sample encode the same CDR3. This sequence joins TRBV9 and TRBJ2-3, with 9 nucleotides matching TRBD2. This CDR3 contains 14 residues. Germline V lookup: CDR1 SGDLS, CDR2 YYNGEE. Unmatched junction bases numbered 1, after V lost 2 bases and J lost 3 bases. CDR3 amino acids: CASSVLAGTDTQYF. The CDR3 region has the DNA TGTGCCAGCAGCGTCCTAGCGGGAACAGATACGCAGTATTTT.

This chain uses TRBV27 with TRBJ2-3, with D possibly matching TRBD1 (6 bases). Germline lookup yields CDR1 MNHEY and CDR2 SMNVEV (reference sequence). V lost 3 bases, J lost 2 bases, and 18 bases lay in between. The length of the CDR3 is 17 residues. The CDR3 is CASSFTRTALYTDTQYF. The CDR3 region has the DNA TGTGCCAGCAGTTTTACTCGGACAGCCCTATACACAGATACGCAGTATTTT.

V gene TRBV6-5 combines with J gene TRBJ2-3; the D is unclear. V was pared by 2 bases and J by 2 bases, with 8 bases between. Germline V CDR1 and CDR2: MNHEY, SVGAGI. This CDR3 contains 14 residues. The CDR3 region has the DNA TGTGCCAGCAGTTACACAGCTAACACAGATACGCAGTATTTT. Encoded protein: CASSYTANTDTQYF.